The present T cell receptor (beta chain) was sequenced within a study of blood T cells in healthy people across ages. Study-wide context: Roughly one uniquely barcoded beta molecule per two T cells was captured.

About this clonotype: Its antigen is still unknown. A junction boundary mismatches the germline segment, possibly from a read error.

Sample-barcoded 5' priming and a J-beta primer mix drove a second PCR of about 7 to 11 cycles. TCRdb redid the calling of the 5' RACE reads with MiXCR, one entry per CDR3 protein. The sample yields 1.8 million or so distinct CDR3 sequences, more than 35% seen once. Findings of the study overall: Naive T cell percentage showed a strong correlation with the diversity of TCR beta. Per million T cells, the diversity of TCR beta decreased roughly linearly as age advanced.

CDR3 length equals 12 residues. Germline CDR1 reads ENHRY; CDR2 reads SYGVKD. The TCR comes from a human donor in good health. V gene TRBV10-3 combines with J gene TRBJ1-2; D unresolved. Input material: blood. The CDR3 DNA sequence: TGTGCCACCAGTGGTGAGGGAAAGGGCTACACCTTC. It specifies CATSGEGKGYTF.